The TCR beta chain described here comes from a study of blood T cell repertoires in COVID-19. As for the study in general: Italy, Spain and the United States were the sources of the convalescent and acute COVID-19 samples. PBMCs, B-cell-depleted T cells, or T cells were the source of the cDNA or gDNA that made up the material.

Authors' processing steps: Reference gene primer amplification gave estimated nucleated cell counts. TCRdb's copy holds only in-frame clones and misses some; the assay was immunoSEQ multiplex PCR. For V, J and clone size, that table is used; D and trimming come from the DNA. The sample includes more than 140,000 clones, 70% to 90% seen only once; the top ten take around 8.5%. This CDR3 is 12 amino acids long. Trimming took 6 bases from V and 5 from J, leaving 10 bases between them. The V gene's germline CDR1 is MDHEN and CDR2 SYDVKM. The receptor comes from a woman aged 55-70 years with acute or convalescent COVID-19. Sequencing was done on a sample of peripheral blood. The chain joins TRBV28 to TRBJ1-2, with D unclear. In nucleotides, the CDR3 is TGTGCCAGCAGCGGGCGGGGATATGGCTACACCTTC. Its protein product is CASSGRGYGYTF.